This TCR beta chain came from a study of T cells after yellow fever vaccination. 5'RACE template switching added a universal primer site and UMIs to TCR cDNA. TCRdb re-called the 5' RACE reads with MiXCR, one entry per CDR3 protein. The repertoire holds approximately 610,000 distinct CDR3 sequences, roughly a sixth seen once, with about 18% in the top ten. In the case of this clonotype: Its antigen remains unidentified.

General study results and limits: Post-booster reappearance was seen for most primary-vaccination clones (around 96% CD4, roughly 86% CD8). It was a weaker secondary response, yet one that peaked faster, at day 5 versus 15. Across the CD4 and CD8 compartments, a small share of clonotypes was present in both.

The germline gives CDR1 MNHEY, CDR2 SVGAGI. The CDR3 length is 15 residues. With 0 bases removed from V and 4 bases from J, the gap between germline ends came to 11 bases. The chain links TRBV6-5 to TRBJ2-3; D is undetermined. The sequence was obtained from a man younger than 30 who received the YFV17D yellow fever vaccine. Material: PBMCs, obtained roughly 5 days after the first yellow fever vaccination. CDR3 sequence: CASSYSAPRADTQYF. CDR3 in DNA: TGTGCCAGCAGTTACTCGGCCCCAAGGGCAGATACGCAGTATTTT.